This T cell receptor beta chain was obtained from a study of T cells in Graves' hyperthyroidism and ophthalmopathy. Isolation of PBMCs was performed on around 9.8 ml fresh peripheral blood. This clonotype was seen only a few times. Its target is unknown. Study-level findings and limits: A 13 V-J signature model discriminated ophthalmopathy versus stable hyperthyroidism. Ophthalmopathy, which appeared later, was predicted by the model a median around 6.5 months before onset.

RNA transcripts yielded amplified TCR beta CDR3 regions. First-round RT-PCR of the TCR CDR3 relied on the HTBI primer set. Using its own MiXCR run on the multiplex PCR reads, TCRdb lists one record per CDR3 protein. The sample records about 300,000 distinct CDR3 sequences, less than 30% being singletons. V lost 9 bases and J lost 0, with 11 bases in between. This CDR3 is built from 13 residues. The chain combines TRBV12-3 or TRBV12-4 with TRBJ1-1; D gene ambiguous. The TCR was taken from a man in his forties with Graves' hyperthyroidism that later progressed to Graves' ophthalmopathy. Input material: blood. As DNA, the CDR3 is TGTGCCAGTGCCGGACCCATGAACACTGAAGCTTTCTTT. Translation: CASAGPMNTEAFF.